This entry features one T cell receptor beta chain sequence. Its antigen is not yet known. Per-base quality was not reported, and no clone a single base away is much larger than it. CDR1 SQVTM and CDR2 ANQGSEA were looked up in the germline V gene. Trimming costs V 3 bases and J 8 bases, and their ends lie 11 bases apart. The CDR3 runs 12 amino acids, cysteine and phenylalanine included. The only DNA kept is the CDR3, 36 bases in frame from the first base. The entry originates in a study of blood T cells in healthy people across ages (dated by TCRdb to the mid-2010s). For the study in its entirety: In model experiments, roughly one uniquely barcoded TCR beta cDNA molecule per two T cells was captured by template switching. The study measured age-related changes in TCR beta repertoire diversity using deep sequencing normalized with unique cDNA molecular identifiers. Donors were grouped into four age groups: young (average roughly 15 years), middle-aged (around 39), aged (around 66) and long-lived (around 80). To avoid experimental bias, donors of different ages were randomly spread across the sequencing lanes. Using the same blood draw, the study looked at two additional independent replicas of 1 million unique cDNA reads for two donors, one aged 18 to 30 and the other aged 80 or older.

On the study overall, not on this receptor specifically: Donor CMV infection status was unknown, potentially confounding age-related changes in expanded clonotypes. Observed TCR beta diversity correlated strongly with the percentage of naive T cells measured by flow cytometry. Compared with the aged group, the long-lived group had more naive CD4+ T cells, fewer expanded clones and increased TCR diversity, a pattern suggesting age selection. Observed TCR beta diversity per million T cells fell roughly linearly with age, and a significant reduction was already apparent by age around 40. Bulk unsorted PBMC profiling prevented conclusive comparison of naive and antigen-experienced compartments. Estimates of total diversity from one million sequenced T cells were regarded as lower bounds and underestimates.

The donors were 40 or so Caucasian individuals from Russia, aged about 6 to 95 years, who were systemically healthy. Each donor gave ten milliliters of peripheral blood, drawn into EDTA-treated Vacutainer tubes. Ficoll-Paque density-gradient centrifugation was used to isolate PBMCs, with at least 7 million per sample. Total RNA, at least 6 micrograms per sample, was extracted from PBMCs with Trizol reagent. For every donor, flow cytometry on a PBMC aliquot measured the percentage of naive CD45RAhigh/CD27high T cells. Library creation used 5' RACE. A second about 6 to 11 cycle PCR used a sample-barcoded 5' primer and a J-beta primer mix. Each TCR beta cDNA molecule received a unique molecular identifier from a template-switch 5' adaptor carrying 12 random nucleotides. At least 2.5 million CDR3-containing paired-end reads were obtained from each sample. First-strand cDNA synthesis was performed from all RNA using the Mint cDNA synthesis kit, with priming by a TRBC-specific oligonucleotide. After uracil-DNA glycosylase treatment, a first 18-cycle PCR used universal primers M1SS and BC2_uni_R on all cDNA. On the study's bioinformatics: For normalization, 1 million high-quality reads, each with a distinct molecular identifier, were randomly selected from each sample. Instead of being binned into consensus sequences, reads with shared molecular identifiers were discarded. MiTCR, set to a Q25 quality threshold and the strictest error-elimination algorithm, was used for CDR3 identification, clonotype clustering and error correction. A nonparametric unseen species model using Euler transformation provided a lower-bound estimate of total TCR beta diversity. Clones were called with MiXCR by TCRdb after fastp trimmed the public reads at Q25, and only in-frame beta chains were retained. Rows with a matching CDR3 protein are joined into one entry that keeps the most common DNA and genes. These V and J calls are TCRdb output, not the study's own analysis. Across this sample there are 1.8 million or so distinct CDR3 sequences, with more than 35% seen only once. Of the sample, roughly 23% is held by the ten largest clones.

In this chain, TRBV29-1 is recombined with TRBJ2-1; TRBD1 is possibly the D segment (5 matching bases). This receptor was taken from a human donor in good health. The specimen sequenced was blood. For the CDR3, the sequence is CSVEKGVDEQFF. The DNA sequence reads TGCAGCGTTGAGAAAGGGGTCGATGAGCAGTTCTTC.